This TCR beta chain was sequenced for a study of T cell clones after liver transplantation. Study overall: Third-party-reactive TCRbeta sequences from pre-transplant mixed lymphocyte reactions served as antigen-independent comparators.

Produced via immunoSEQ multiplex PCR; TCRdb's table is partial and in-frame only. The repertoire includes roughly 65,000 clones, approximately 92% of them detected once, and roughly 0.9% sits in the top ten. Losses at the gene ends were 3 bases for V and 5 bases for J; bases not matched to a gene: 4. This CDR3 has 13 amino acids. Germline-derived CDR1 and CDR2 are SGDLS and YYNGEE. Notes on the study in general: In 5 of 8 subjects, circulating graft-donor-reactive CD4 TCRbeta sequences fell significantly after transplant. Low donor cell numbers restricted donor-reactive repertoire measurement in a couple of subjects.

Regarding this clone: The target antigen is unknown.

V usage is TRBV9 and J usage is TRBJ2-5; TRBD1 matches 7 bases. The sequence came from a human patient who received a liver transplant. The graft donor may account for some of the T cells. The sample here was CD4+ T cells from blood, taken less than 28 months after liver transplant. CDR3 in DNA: TGTGCCAGCAGCGCAGGGGGTAGGGAGACCCAGTACTTC. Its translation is CASSAGGRETQYF.